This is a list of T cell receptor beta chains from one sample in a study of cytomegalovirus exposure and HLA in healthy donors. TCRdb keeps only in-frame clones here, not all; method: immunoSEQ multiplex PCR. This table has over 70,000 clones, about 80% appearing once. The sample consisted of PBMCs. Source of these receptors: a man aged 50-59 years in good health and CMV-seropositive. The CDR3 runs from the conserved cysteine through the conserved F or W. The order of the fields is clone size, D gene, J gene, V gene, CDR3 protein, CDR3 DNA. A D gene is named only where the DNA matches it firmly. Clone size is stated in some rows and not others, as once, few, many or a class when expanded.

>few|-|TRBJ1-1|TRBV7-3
CASSLGRASTEAFF
TGTGCCAGCAGCTTAGGCAGGGCGAGCACTGAAGCTTTCTTT
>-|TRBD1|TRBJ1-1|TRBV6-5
CASSPDRGDTEAFF
TGTGCCAGCAGTCCTGACAGGGGGGATACTGAAGCTTTCTTT
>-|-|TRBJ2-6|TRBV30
CAWSVPEGADSGANGLTF
TGTGCCTGGAGTGTACCGGAGGGCGCCGACTCTGGGGCCAACGGCCTGACTTTC
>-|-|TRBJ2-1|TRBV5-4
CASSFSRSGSYNEQFF
TGTGCCAGCAGCTTTTCGCGCTCCGGCTCCTACAATGAGCAGTTCTTC
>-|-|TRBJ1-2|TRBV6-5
CASRDMEGSGYTF
TGTGCCAGCAGGGATATGGAGGGTTCTGGCTACACCTTC
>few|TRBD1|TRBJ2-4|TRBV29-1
CSALTGAGSQYF
TGCAGCGCCTTGACAGGGGCGGGCAGTCAGTACTTC
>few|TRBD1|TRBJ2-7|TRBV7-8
CASSPLDRASYF
TGTGCCAGCAGCCCCCTGGACAGGGCGTCGTACTTC
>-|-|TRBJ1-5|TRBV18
CASSPTRGQPQHF
TGTGCCAGCTCACCAACCAGGGGTCAGCCCCAGCATTTT
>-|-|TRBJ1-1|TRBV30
CACKGAMNTEAFF
TGTGCCTGCAAAGGGGCCATGAACACTGAAGCTTTCTTT
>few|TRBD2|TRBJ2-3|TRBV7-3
CASSLDSGTADTQYF
TGTGCCAGCAGCTTAGATAGCGGGACGGCAGATACGCAGTATTTT
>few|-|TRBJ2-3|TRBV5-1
CASSLGAPDTQYF
TGCGCCAGCAGCTTGGGGGCCCCAGATACGCAGTATTTT
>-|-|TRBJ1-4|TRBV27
CASSLRGLVGEKLFF
TGTGCCAGCAGTTTAAGGGGTCTGGTGGGTGAAAAACTGTTTTTT
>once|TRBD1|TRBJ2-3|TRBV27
CASSSQGAISTDTQYF
TGTGCCAGCAGTTCACAGGGGGCAATTAGCACAGATACGCAGTATTTT
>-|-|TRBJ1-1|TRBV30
CAWTRGQAVSKAFF
TGTGCCTGGACTAGAGGGCAGGCGGTATCGAAGGCTTTCTTT
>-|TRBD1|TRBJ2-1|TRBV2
CASGGQGYNEQFF
TGTGCCAGCGGGGGACAGGGGTACAATGAGCAGTTCTTC
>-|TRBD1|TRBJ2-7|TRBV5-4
CASSVTGDWEQYF
TGTGCCAGCAGCGTGACAGGGGATTGGGAGCAGTACTTC
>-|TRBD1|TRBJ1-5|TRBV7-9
CASSLWTGDQPQHF
TGCGCCAGCAGCCTATGGACAGGGGATCAGCCCCAGCATTTT
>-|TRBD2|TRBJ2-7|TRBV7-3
CASSRDYSYEQYF
TGTGCCAGCAGTAGGGACTACTCCTACGAGCAGTACTTC
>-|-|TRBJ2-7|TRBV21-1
CASSTGLPSYEQYF
TGTGCCAGCAGTACGGGACTTCCCTCCTACGAGCAGTACTTC
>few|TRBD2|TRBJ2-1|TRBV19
CASSITGLAAEQFF
TGTGCCAGTAGTATCACAGGACTAGCGGCTGAGCAGTTCTTC
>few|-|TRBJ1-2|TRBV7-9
CASSLLRVGYTF
TGTGCCAGCAGCTTACTGAGGGTTGGCTACACCTTC
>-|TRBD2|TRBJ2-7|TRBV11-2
CASSSRGEGGQYF
TGTGCCAGCAGCTCCCGGGGGGAGGGAGGGCAGTACTTC
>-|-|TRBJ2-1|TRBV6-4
CASSEDSYNEQFF
TGTGCCAGCAGTGAAGACTCTTACAATGAGCAGTTCTTC
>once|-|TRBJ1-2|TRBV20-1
CSALENWGYTF
TGCAGTGCCCTAGAGAACTGGGGCTACACCTTC
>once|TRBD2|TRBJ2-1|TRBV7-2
CASTWTSGSYEQFF
TGTGCCAGCACCTGGACTAGCGGGAGTTATGAGCAGTTCTTC
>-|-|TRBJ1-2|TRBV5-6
CASSLALAQGYGYTF
TGTGCCAGCAGCTTGGCGCTGGCGCAGGGTTATGGCTACACCTTC
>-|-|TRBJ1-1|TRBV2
CASSDPAGETEAFF
TGTGCCAGCAGTGATCCCGCGGGGGAAACTGAAGCTTTCTTT
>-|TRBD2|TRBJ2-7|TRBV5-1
CASSRTSGSYEQYF
TGCGCCAGCAGCCGGACTAGCGGGAGCTACGAGCAGTACTTC
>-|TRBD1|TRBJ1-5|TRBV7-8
CASSRTGDYQPQHF
TGTGCCAGCAGCCGCACAGGGGATTATCAGCCCCAGCATTTT
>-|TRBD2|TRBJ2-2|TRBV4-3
CASSQGASGRTGELFF
TGCGCCAGCAGCCAAGGGGCTAGCGGGAGGACCGGGGAGCTGTTTTTT
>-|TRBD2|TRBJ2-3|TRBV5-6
CASSLATSEGTDTQYF
TGTGCCAGCAGCTTGGCTACTAGCGAAGGCACAGATACGCAGTATTTT
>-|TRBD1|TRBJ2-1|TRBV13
CASGDRGSYNEQFF
TGTGCCAGCGGCGACAGGGGCTCCTACAATGAGCAGTTCTTC
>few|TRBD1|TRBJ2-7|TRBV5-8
CASSGGQAGSYEQYF
TGTGCCAGCAGCGGGGGACAGGCGGGATCCTACGAGCAGTACTTC
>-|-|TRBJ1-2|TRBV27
CASSYNGAYGYTF
TGTGCCAGCAGTTACAACGGAGCCTATGGCTACACCTTC
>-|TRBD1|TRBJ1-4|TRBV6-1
CASRSQGHEKLFF
TGTGCCAGCAGATCACAGGGGCATGAAAAACTGTTTTTT
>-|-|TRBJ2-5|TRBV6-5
CASSYSLGLPKYF
TGTGCCAGCAGTTACTCGCTGGGACTTCCAAAGTACTTC
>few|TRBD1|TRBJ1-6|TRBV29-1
CSAGQGNNSPLHF
TGCAGCGCCGGACAGGGAAATAATTCACCCCTCCACTTT
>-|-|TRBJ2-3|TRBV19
CASSDSTDSSTDTQYF
TGTGCCAGCTCGGACTCGACGGATTCTAGCACAGATACGCAGTATTTT
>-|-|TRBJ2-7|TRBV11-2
CASSLRDKDYEQYF
TGTGCCAGCAGCTTAAGGGACAAGGACTACGAGCAGTACTTC
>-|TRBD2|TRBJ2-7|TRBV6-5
CASREVTSGRDEQYF
TGTGCCAGCAGGGAGGTGACTAGCGGGAGAGACGAGCAGTACTTC
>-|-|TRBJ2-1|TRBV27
CASSSTSGGITYNEQFF
TGTGCCAGCAGTTCCACCTCGGGCGGGATAACCTACAATGAGCAGTTCTTC
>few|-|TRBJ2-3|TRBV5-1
CASSFSGTSTDTQYF
TGCGCCAGCAGCTTCTCCGGGACTAGCACAGATACGCAGTATTTT
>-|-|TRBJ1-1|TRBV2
CASSGQPNTEAFF
TGTGCCAGCAGCGGACAGCCGAACACTGAAGCTTTCTTT
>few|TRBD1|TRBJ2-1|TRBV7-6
CASSLGQGNEQFF
TGTGCCAGCAGCTTAGGACAGGGAAATGAGCAGTTCTTC
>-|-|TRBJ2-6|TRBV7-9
CASRPSGANGLTF
TGTGCCAGCAGGCCCTCTGGGGCCAACGGCCTGACTTTC
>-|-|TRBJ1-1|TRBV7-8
CASSLILGGGTEAFF
TGTGCCAGCAGCTTAATCTTGGGAGGGGGCACTGAAGCTTTCTTT
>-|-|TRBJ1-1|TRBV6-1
CASSELLVKMNTEAFF
TGTGCCAGCAGTGAACTCCTAGTCAAAATGAACACTGAAGCTTTCTTT
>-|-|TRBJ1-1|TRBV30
CAWHDRPNTEAFF
TGTGCCTGGCATGACAGGCCGAACACTGAAGCTTTCTTT
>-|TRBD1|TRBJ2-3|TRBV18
CASSQTDRSTDTQYF
TGTGCCAGCTCACAAACGGACAGGAGCACAGATACGCAGTATTTT
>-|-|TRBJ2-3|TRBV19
CASSDTGYSTDTQYF
TGTGCCAGTAGTGACACAGGGTACAGCACAGATACGCAGTATTTT
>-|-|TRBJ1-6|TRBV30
CAWSGAANSPLHF
TGTGCCTGGAGTGGGGCAGCTAATTCACCCCTCCACTTT
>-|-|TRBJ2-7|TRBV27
CASSLSHSSSLYEQYF
TGTGCCAGCAGTTTATCCCACTCTTCATCCCTCTACGAGCAGTACTTC